This TCR beta chain was found in a study of shared clonotypes between healthy human individuals. The CDR3 contains 13 residues. With V trimmed by 9 bases and J by 4 bases, 5 bases remained unmatched. CDR1 is ENHRY, CDR2 SYGVKD, per germline. Clones were read by immunoSEQ multiplex PCR, and TCRdb kept only the in-frame ones, dropping some. Of under 750,000 clones listed, 55% to 75% were seen once; the top ten hold approximately 1.7%. The sequenced sample was memory CD4+ T cells sorted from blood. The subset: CD45RA-negative fraction. The chain combines TRBV10-3 with TRBJ2-5; 10 bases map to TRBD1. The receptor was derived from a woman aged 25-40 years in good health. CDR3 bases: TGTGCCATTTCCGGGACAGGGGCAGAGACCCAGTACTTC. The encoded protein is CAISGTGAETQYF.